Each of the 19 T cell receptor beta chains below was sequenced from the same sample in a study of blood T cell repertoires in COVID-19. The data were produced by immunoSEQ multiplex PCR, yet TCRdb's version contains in-frame clones alone and is incomplete. Of about 410,000 clones listed, around 89% were seen once; the top ten hold under 2%. The sequenced sample consisted of peripheral blood. The receptors come from a woman in her thirties or forties with COVID-19, enrolled during active disease.

CDR3 DNA sequence: TGCGCCAGCAGCATTTCCCCCGGGGGGGGAGAAAAACTGTTTTTT. Protein: CASSISPGGGEKLFF. The chain recombines TRBV5-1 with TRBJ1-4; a possible D gene is TRBD1 (5 bases). CDR1 is SGHRS, CDR2 YFSETQ, per germline. This CDR3 is 15 amino acids long. Trimming pared 4 bases from V and 8 bases from J, leaving 18 bases between.

The V and J genes are TRBV30 and TRBJ1-5; tentative D call: TRBD1 (6 bases). CDR3 length: 14 residues. The V gene lost 7 bases and the J gene lost 4 bases, with 17 bases spanning the gap. CDR1 is GTSNPN and CDR2 is SVGIG in the germline V gene (reference sequence). This chain's CDR3 is CALTTDRLNQPQHF. In nucleotides, the CDR3 is TGTGCCTTAACTACTGACAGGCTTAATCAGCCCCAGCATTTT.

The chain links TRBV5-6 to TRBJ2-7; 8 bases match TRBD2. The CDR3 runs to 16 residues. V lost 0 bases and J lost 9; bases outside the gene matches: 14. The germline V gene encodes CDR1 SGHDT and CDR2 YYEEEE. In DNA form, the CDR3 reads TGTGCCAGCAGCTTGGCGCCCACTAGCGGCCTCGGGCGGCAGTACTTC. The encoded protein is CASSLAPTSGLGRQYF.

The chain joins TRBV14 to TRBJ1-1; D perhaps matches TRBD1 (6 bases). Trimming took 2 bases from V and 2 from J, leaving 15 bases between them. CDR3 length: 16 amino acids. The germline CDR1 and CDR2 sequences are SGHDN and FVKESK. The CDR3 nucleotides read TGTGCCAGCAGCCAAAATTCGGGGGGGCACAACACTGAAGCTTTCTTT. It encodes CASSQNSGGHNTEAFF.

The chain recombines TRBV11-2 with TRBJ1-3; 10 bases align to TRBD1. V dropped 5 bases and J dropped 7; count of bases not matched to a gene: 8. Germline CDR1 reads SGHAT; CDR2 reads FQNNGV. CDR3 length equals 15 residues. The CDR3 here is CASSPSPGQGNTIYF. The DNA of the CDR3 is TGTGCCAGCAGCCCCTCTCCGGGACAGGGGAACACCATATATTTT.

This chain uses TRBV6-2 or TRBV6-3 with TRBJ1-1; D not resolved. Germline CDR1 is MNHEY and CDR2 is SVGEGT. The CDR3 runs to 16 residues. V was cut by 4 bases and J by 0 bases, with 15 bases left in between. CDR3 amino acids: CASSSGDGLMNTEAFF. DNA of the CDR3: TGTGCCAGCAGTTCGGGTGACGGACTCATGAACACTGAAGCTTTCTTT.

This clone was seen a few times. The genes are TRBV12-3 or TRBV12-4 and TRBJ1-5, with D uncertain. The CDR3 spans 12 residues. Trimming cost V 3 bases and J 9 bases, with 9 bases left between them. The CDR3 here is CASSLQAGPQHF. CDR3 bases: TGTGCCAGCAGTTTGCAGGCGGGGCCCCAGCATTTT.

The chain combines TRBV28 with TRBJ1-3, with TRBD1 as a possible D gene (5 bases). V was trimmed by 3 bases and J by 0 bases, leaving 12 bases between them. The CDR3 loop spans 16 amino acids. Germline CDR1 and CDR2: MDHEN and SYDVKM. The CDR3 nucleotides are TGTGCCAGCAGTTTCTGGGGCAAGGGCTCTGGAAACACCATATATTTT. Translated, it gives CASSFWGKGSGNTIYF.

The chain recombines TRBV28 with TRBJ1-2; D may be TRBD1 (5 bases). Germline lookup yields CDR1 MDHEN and CDR2 SYDVKM. The CDR3 contains 13 residues. The CDR3 DNA follows: TGTGCTTCCTCGGGGGACTTTAACTATGGCTACACCTTC. It codes for CASSGDFNYGYTF.

This clone was recorded a few times. The chain joins TRBV4-2 to TRBJ2-7; TRBD2 aligns across 8 bases. This CDR3 spans 19 amino acids. The germline V gene has CDR1 LGHNA and CDR2 YNFKEQ. Trimming cost V 1 base and J 0 bases; bases outside gene matches: 14. This CDR3 reads CASSQGGLARGGFSYEQYF. The CDR3 DNA follows: TGTGCCAGCAGCCAAGGGGGATTGGCTCGGGGGGGCTTCTCCTACGAGCAGTACTTC.

The J gene is TRBJ1-1, the V gene TRBV6-2 or TRBV6-3; 7 bases are shared with TRBD1. The germline V gene encodes CDR1 MNHEY and CDR2 SVGEGT. The ends lost 4 bases at V and 5 bases at J; junction bases unmatched: 13. The CDR3 is 16 amino acids. The CDR3 sequence: CASSLFAEGAGTEAFF. In DNA, the CDR3 is TGTGCCAGCAGTTTATTCGCGGAGGGGGCAGGAACTGAAGCTTTCTTT.

The gene calls are TRBV28 and TRBJ1-3, with D maybe TRBD1 (6 bases). The CDR3 runs 16 residues. CDR1 is MDHEN and CDR2 is SYDVKM in the germline V gene. Between the trimmed V and J ends, which lost 4 bases and 0 bases, there was a span of 13 bases. The CDR3 protein is CASSSLTGLSGNTIYF. Written as DNA, the CDR3 is TGTGCCAGCAGTTCGCTGACAGGACTCTCTGGAAACACCATATATTTT.

This clone was detected only a few times. The sample holds other DNA sequences that translate to the same CDR3. This rearrangement joins TRBV27 to TRBJ1-2; D perhaps matches TRBD1 (6 bases). The germline V gene has CDR1 MNHEY and CDR2 SMNVEV (reference sequence). This CDR3 is built from 12 residues. V was pared by 7 bases and J by 7 bases, with 13 bases between. The CDR3 DNA sequence: TGTGCCAGCAAGGGGGGGGGACGTGGCTACACCTTC. Translated, it gives CASKGGGRGYTF.

The chain uses TRBV7-9 and TRBJ2-1; the match to TRBD2 covers 10 bases. The germline V gene has CDR1 SEHNR and CDR2 FQNEAQ (reference sequence). Trimming cost V 4 bases and J 7 bases; bases outside gene matches: 7. The length of the CDR3 is 15 residues. The CDR3 DNA reads TGTGCCAGCAGCTCCCTAGCGGGAGCTGGGAATGAGCAGTTCTTC. Protein sequence: CASSSLAGAGNEQFF.

The chain has TRBV28 and TRBJ2-2, with D hard to call. Germline V gene sequence: CDR1 MDHEN, CDR2 SYDVKM. Between the trimmed V and J ends, which lost 6 bases and 5 bases, there was a span of 13 bases. The CDR3 extends over 14 amino acids. The CDR3 DNA follows: TGTGCCAGCAGACTACTAATCTTAACCGGGGAGCTGTTTTTT. Its protein is CASRLLILTGELFF.

J is TRBJ1-2 and V is TRBV6-2 or TRBV6-3; 7 bases map to TRBD1. The CDR3 contains 16 residues. Trimming cost V 3 bases and J 3 bases; bases outside gene matches: 10. Germline V lookup: CDR1 MNHEY, CDR2 SVGEGT. CDR3 bases: TGTGCCAGCAGTTATATGAGGGGGCGCCTGGACTATGGCTACACCTTC. Protein product: CASSYMRGRLDYGYTF.

The chain employs TRBV14 and TRBJ1-4; possible D gene TRBD1, 6 bases. The ends were cut back, 2 bases at V and 5 bases at J, with 15 bases in the middle. This CDR3 spans 16 amino acids. Germline V gene data show CDR1 as SGHDN and CDR2 as FVKESK. The CDR3 reads CASSQLTDSPNEKLFF. In nucleotides, the CDR3 is TGTGCCAGCAGCCAACTGACGGACAGTCCCAATGAAAAACTGTTTTTT.

The rearrangement joins TRBV3-1 (or the pseudogene TRBV3-2) to TRBJ2-3; D gene ambiguous. Per the germline V gene, CDR1 is LGHDT and CDR2 is YNNKEL (reference sequence). The CDR3 has 12 residues. V was pared by 3 bases and J by 6 bases, with 7 bases between. The CDR3 loop reads CASSHLRDTQYF. CDR3 nucleotide sequence: TGTGCCAGCAGCCACCTGAGGGATACGCAGTATTTT.

The chain uses TRBV2 and TRBJ2-1, with TRBD1 matching over 9 bases. V lost 3 bases to trimming and J lost 7 bases; unmatched junction nucleotides: 13. The germline V gene has CDR1 SNHLY and CDR2 FYNNEI. The CDR3 extends over 17 amino acids. CDR3 residues: CASSDARQGTGRNEQFF. The CDR3 DNA reads TGTGCCAGCAGTGACGCAAGACAAGGGACAGGGAGGAATGAGCAGTTCTTC.